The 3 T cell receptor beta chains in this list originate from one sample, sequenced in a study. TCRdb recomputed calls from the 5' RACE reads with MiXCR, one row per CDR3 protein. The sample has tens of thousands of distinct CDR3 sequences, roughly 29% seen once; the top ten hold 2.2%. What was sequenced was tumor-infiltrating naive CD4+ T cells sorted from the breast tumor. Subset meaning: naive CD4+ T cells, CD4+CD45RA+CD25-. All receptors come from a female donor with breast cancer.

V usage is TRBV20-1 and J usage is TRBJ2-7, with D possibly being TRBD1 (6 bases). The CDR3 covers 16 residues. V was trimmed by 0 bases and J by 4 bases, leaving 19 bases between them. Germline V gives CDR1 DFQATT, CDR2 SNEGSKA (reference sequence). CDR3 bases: TGCAGTGCTAGAGAGGGGCTAATTGGGGGCAGGTACGAGCAGTACTTC. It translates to CSAREGLIGGRYEQYF.

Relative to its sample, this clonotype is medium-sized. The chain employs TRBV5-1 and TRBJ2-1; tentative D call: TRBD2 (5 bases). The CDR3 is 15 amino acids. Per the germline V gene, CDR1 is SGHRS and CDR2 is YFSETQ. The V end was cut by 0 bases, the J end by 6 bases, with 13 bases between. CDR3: CASSLGSLAFNEQFF. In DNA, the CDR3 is TGCGCCAGCAGCTTGGGTTCTCTAGCCTTCAATGAGCAGTTCTTC.

CDR3 nucleotides: TGTGCCAGCAGCCCCTTGAGGGCGGACAATGAGCAGTTCTTC. It yields the protein CASSPLRADNEQFF. This chain joins TRBV6-1 and TRBJ2-1; D is possibly TRBD2 (5 bases). This CDR3 region has 14 residues. V gave up 6 bases and J gave up 5 bases, with 14 bases separating them. CDR1 is MNHNS, CDR2 SASEGT, per germline.